This T cell receptor beta chain was obtained from a study of OX40 agonist ivuxolimab in advanced cancers. Overall study context: Previous treatment with anti-PD-1, anti-PD-L1 or anti-CTLA-4 therapy was allowed; roughly 40% had received some.

Profiling relied on immunoSEQ multiplex PCR, and the TCRdb table lists in-frame clones only, not all of them. Among 65,000 to 95,000 clones listed, around 92% were seen once. CDR1 SGDLS and CDR2 YYNGEE come from the germline V gene. The CDR3 sequence is 15 residues long. Trimming took off 0 bases at V and 8 bases at J, with 15 bases between the two ends. The sample was CD4+ or CD8+ T cells sorted from blood, taken in a trial of the OX40 agonist ivuxolimab. The receptor comes from an adult with an advanced solid tumor such as melanoma, head and neck, liver or kidney cancer. V gene TRBV9 combines with J gene TRBJ1-5, with a tentative D call TRBD1 (6 bases). The chain's CDR3 is CASSVGTGPFEPQHF. The DNA of the CDR3 is TGTGCCAGCAGCGTAGGTACAGGGCCCTTCGAGCCCCAGCATTTT. Drawing the rest from reference TRBV9 and TRBJ1-5, the complete variable domain is DSGVTQTPKHLITATGQRVTLRCSPRSGDLSVYWYQQSLDQGLQFLIQYYNGEERAKGNILERFSAQQFPDLHSELNLSSLELGDSALYFCASSVGTGPFEPQHFGDGTRLSIL.